This TCR beta chain was sequenced in a study of cytomegalovirus exposure and HLA in healthy donors. Germline-derived CDR1 and CDR2 are SNHLY and FYNNEI. The junction had 13 bases not matched to a gene; V was cut back by 3 bases and J by 3 bases. The CDR3 covers 17 residues. Method: immunoSEQ multiplex PCR; TCRdb's copy keeps in-frame clones and lacks some. There are 150,000 or so clones in the sample; 84% occur only once, and roughly 10% lies in the top ten. This receptor was obtained from a man aged 25-40 years in good health and CMV-seropositive. Specimen: PBMCs. The gene calls are TRBV2 and TRBJ2-7; 8 positions match TRBD1. The CDR3 spells CASSEAGGAETYYEQYF. The CDR3 DNA follows: TGTGCCAGCAGTGAGGCAGGGGGCGCGGAAACCTACTACGAGCAGTACTTC.